The present TCR beta chain was sequenced within a study of cytomegalovirus exposure and HLA in healthy donors. Whole-study findings and limits: The authors later found TCR association rates varying by HLA locus, with DRB1 most and HLA-C fewest. Most CMV-associated TCR beta chains were later found to appear HLA-restricted. A further, later analysis showed that HLA-associated TCR beta chains (compared with equally common others) were more clonally expanded.

The count of this clone is one. No antigen is known for it. With 60 Vbeta and 13 Jbeta primers, the PCR was carried out. Sequencing used immunoSEQ multiplex PCR; TCRdb keeps in-frame clones, though not all of them. The table shows over 150,000 clones, with approximately 71% occurring only once. What was sequenced was PBMCs. This TCR derives from a male donor in good health and CMV-seronegative.

The CDR3 bases are TGTGCCAGCAGCGTGGGACAGGGCAACTATGGCTACACCTTC. This translates into CASSVGQGNYGYTF. The V gene is TRBV11-2, the J gene TRBJ1-2; 9 positions match TRBD1. CDR3 size: 14 residues. CDR1 SGHAT and CDR2 FQNNGV come from the germline V gene. The J segment lost 2 bases and the V segment lost 5 bases, leaving 3 bases of the junction unmatched.